This passage covers 14 T cell receptor beta chains from one sample sequenced in a study of cytomegalovirus exposure and HLA in healthy donors. PCR involved 60 Vbeta and 13 Jbeta primers. Profiled with immunoSEQ multiplex PCR; TCRdb holds only in-frame clones, not every one. The profile shows 55,000 to 80,000 clones, 78% of them singletons. What was sequenced was PBMCs. Receptors originate from a middle-aged man in good health and CMV-seronegative.

The rearrangement joins TRBV11-3 to TRBJ2-1, with D possibly matching TRBD1 (7 bases). Trimming removed 5 bases from V and 6 bases from J, with 20 bases in between. Germline V gene sequence: CDR1 SGHNT, CDR2 YENEEA. The CDR3 extends over 16 amino acids. The CDR3 DNA reads TGTGCCAGCAGCCTGACAGGGCGGGGTAGCGGCAATGAGCAGTTCTTC. It translates to CASSLTGRGSGNEQFF.

V is TRBV19 and J is TRBJ2-3; the match to TRBD2 covers 8 bases. The CDR3 consists of 15 residues. V was clipped by 6 bases and J by 3 bases; unmatched bases: 8. Germline V gives CDR1 LNHDA, CDR2 SQIVND (reference sequence). The CDR3 protein is CASRGRASGTDTQYF. DNA for the CDR3: TGTGCCAGTAGGGGTCGGGCTAGCGGGACAGATACGCAGTATTTT.

V usage is TRBV28 and J usage is TRBJ2-1; 9 bases fit TRBD1. Per the germline V gene, CDR1 is MDHEN and CDR2 is SYDVKM. The CDR3 sequence is 15 residues long. The V segment lost 7 bases and the J segment 6 bases; nucleotides outside the gene matches: 10. The CDR3 loop reads CASTLGTGPPNEQFF. The CDR3 bases are TGTGCCAGCACCCTGGGGACAGGGCCCCCCAATGAGCAGTTCTTC.

The CDR3 loop reads CASRGQATNYGYTF. In DNA form, the CDR3 reads TGTGCCAGCAGAGGACAGGCCACTAACTATGGCTACACCTTC. This rearrangement joins TRBV2 to TRBJ1-2, with 7 bases that match TRBD1. Per germline, CDR1 SNHLY and CDR2 FYNNEI. Unmatched junction bases numbered 4, after V lost 6 bases and J lost 0 bases. The CDR3 runs 14 residues. Full variable domain (outside the CDR3, taken from reference TRBV2 and TRBJ1-2): EPEVTQTPSHQVTQMGQEVILRCVPISNHLYFYWYRQILGQKVEFLVSFYNNEISEKSEIFDDQFSVERPDGSNFTLKIRSTKLEDSAMYFCASRGQATNYGYTFGSGTRLTVV.

The chain joins TRBV7-9 to TRBJ1-2; 9 bases line up with TRBD1. Trimming at V came to 1 base and at J to 5 bases, leaving 17 bases not matched to a gene. In germline, CDR1 is SEHNR, CDR2 FQNEAQ (reference sequence). The CDR3 extends over 19 amino acids. The chain's CDR3 is CASSLGSGTGNRGRYGYTF. The CDR3 DNA reads as TGTGCCAGCAGCTTAGGGAGTGGGACAGGGAATCGTGGAAGGTATGGCTACACCTTC.

V and J are TRBV2 and TRBJ1-1, with 11 bases fitting TRBD1. CDR1 and CDR2 from the germline V gene are SNHLY and FYNNEI. Trimming took 6 bases from V and 4 from J; bases not matched to a gene: 4. This CDR3 has 14 amino acids. CDR3 DNA: TGTGCCAGCAGGGGGGACAGGGGGACCACTGAAGCTTTCTTT. Its protein is CASRGDRGTTEAFF.

The V call is TRBV27, the J call TRBJ1-2; TRBD1 is a possible D gene (6 bases). Germline V gene lookup returns CDR1 MNHEY and CDR2 SMNVEV (reference sequence). CDR3 size: 12 residues. V was trimmed by 5 bases and J by 4 bases, leaving 8 bases between them. The CDR3 nucleotides are TGTGCCAGCAGTGAGGACAGCTATGGCTACACCTTC. This encodes CASSEDSYGYTF.

The chain recombines TRBV29-1 with TRBJ1-1; D not certain. The V gene lost 4 bases and the J gene lost 6 bases, with 12 bases spanning the gap. CDR3 length: 12 amino acids. Germline V gene lookup returns CDR1 SQVTM and CDR2 ANQGSEA. The CDR3 spells CSVGPSGAEAFF. DNA of the CDR3: TGCAGCGTTGGACCTTCCGGGGCTGAAGCTTTCTTT.

This clone has a handful of counts. The rearrangement links TRBV5-6 to TRBJ1-4; TRBD1 matches at 7 bases. This CDR3 has 17 amino acids. V was pared by 0 bases and J by 2 bases, with 7 bases of the junction left unmatched. From germline, CDR1 is SGHDT and CDR2 YYEEEE. CDR3 nucleotide sequence: TGTGCCAGCAGCTTGGTTGTCAGGGGGACGACTAATGAAAAACTGTTTTTT. It translates to CASSLVVRGTTNEKLFF.

This sequence joins TRBV28 and TRBJ1-5; 7 nucleotides line up with TRBD1. This CDR3 is built from 14 residues. Trimming at V came to 8 bases and at J to 0 bases, leaving 4 bases not matched to a gene. Germline V gene sequence: CDR1 MDHEN, CDR2 SYDVKM. The CDR3 region is CASEDRRSNQPQHF. CDR3 DNA sequence: TGTGCCAGCGAGGACAGGCGTAGCAATCAGCCCCAGCATTTT.

Only a few counts were recorded for this clone. The V and J genes are TRBV18 and TRBJ1-4, with no clear D. Germline-derived CDR1 and CDR2 are KGHSH and LQKENI. Trimming took 3 bases from V and 0 from J, leaving 11 bases between them. The CDR3 spans 16 residues. CDR3 amino acids: CASSPIQRATNEKLFF. The DNA for the CDR3 is TGTGCCAGCTCACCGATACAGAGGGCAACTAATGAAAAACTGTTTTTT.

V gene TRBV27 combines with J gene TRBJ2-1; D unclear. The germline V gene encodes CDR1 MNHEY and CDR2 SMNVEV (reference sequence). CDR3 size: 15 residues. V lost 2 bases to trimming and J lost 2 bases, with 10 bases between them. CDR3 loop: CASSLSGSAYNEQFF. The CDR3 region has the DNA TGTGCCAGCAGTTTAAGTGGCAGTGCCTACAATGAGCAGTTCTTC.

The rearrangement uses TRBV5-1 and TRBJ1-1, with TRBD1 as a possible D gene (5 bases). The CDR3 extends over 14 amino acids. Germline V gene lookup returns CDR1 SGHRS and CDR2 YFSETQ. V was shortened by 2 bases and J by 2 bases, with 10 bases between the two germline ends. CDR3 amino acids: CASSFAGLNTEAFF. The CDR3 nucleotides are TGCGCCAGCAGCTTCGCAGGGTTAAACACTGAAGCTTTCTTT.

This sequence joins TRBV6-1 and TRBJ1-1; D perhaps matches TRBD1 (5 bases). This CDR3 is built from 12 residues. The germline gives CDR1 MNHNS, CDR2 SASEGT. V was clipped by 4 bases and J by 7 bases, with 10 bases between them. The CDR3 sequence is CASSVQAYEAFF. CDR3 nucleotide sequence: TGTGCCAGCAGTGTACAGGCGTATGAAGCTTTCTTT.